The clone carrying this T cell receptor (beta chain) was seen a single time. This sample is drawn from a study of T cells in Graves' hyperthyroidism and ophthalmopathy. In the study overall: The authors collected peripheral blood at initial diagnosis, before any treatment.

RNA transcripts yielded amplified TCR beta CDR3 regions. When the TCR CDR3 underwent first-round RT-PCR, the HTBI primer set was used. MiXCR, applied by TCRdb to the multiplex PCR reads, yields one record per CDR3 protein. The sample carries about 290,000 distinct CDR3 sequences, roughly 13% recorded once. The CDR3 is 14 residues long. Trimming removed 2 bases at V and 2 bases at J, with 9 bases between. Germline V CDR1 and CDR2: KGHSH, LQKENI. Aged 18 to 65, the patients had hyperthyroidism that was newly diagnosed and had lasted under 2 months. Diagnoses rested on clinical symptoms, serum thyroxine and TRAb, thyroid ultrasound and orbital computed tomography.

The source material was blood. The TCR was taken from a middle-aged woman with Graves' hyperthyroidism. The rearrangement links TRBV18 to TRBJ1-1, with TRBD1 as a possible D gene (5 bases). The CDR3 coding sequence is TGTGCCAGCTCACCATCAGGGACCAACACTGAAGCTTTCTTT. Translation: CASSPSGTNTEAFF.